The 6 T cell receptor beta chains below come from one sample, sequenced in a study of molecular identifiers for immune sequencing clone quantification. One entry per CDR3 protein results from TCRdb running MiXCR on the PCR reads. Here the sample spans more than 300,000 distinct CDR3 sequences, about a fifth being singletons. The sequenced sample consisted of naive CD8+ T cells from blood, with Jurkat cell RNA spiked in. Subset reported: FACS-sorted CD8+CD4-CCR7+CD45RA+ naive T cells. Source of these receptors: a human donor in good health. Some libraries in this study had Jurkat cell RNA spiked in.

V is TRBV11-2 and J is TRBJ2-1; a possible D gene is TRBD2 (7 bases). Germline V gene lookup returns CDR1 SGHAT and CDR2 FQNNGV. V lost 5 bases and J 3 bases, leaving 17 bases between the germline ends. This CDR3 is built from 16 residues. For the CDR3, the DNA is TGTGCCAGCAGCCCGACTGGCGGGGGCCTCTACAATGAGCAGTTCTTC. It encodes CASSPTGGGLYNEQFF.

This clonotype came up many times. V is TRBV19 and J is TRBJ2-7; D gene unclear. V was shortened by 1 base and J by 7 bases, with 17 bases between the two germline ends. Germline V gene sequence: CDR1 LNHDA, CDR2 SQIVND (reference sequence). This CDR3 has 15 amino acids. The CDR3 nucleotides read TGTGCCAGTAGTATAGGTTGGGCCGGACCTCGGGAGCAGTACTTC. Translating gives CASSIGWAGPREQYF.

This clonotype has at least ten counts. The J gene is TRBJ2-7, the V gene TRBV5-6; D gene unclear. CDR3 length equals 14 residues. The V end was cut by 0 bases, the J end by 3 bases, with 10 bases between. Per the germline V gene, CDR1 is SGHDT and CDR2 is YYEEEE. The CDR3 sequence: CASSLGASFYEQYF. CDR3 DNA: TGTGCCAGCAGCTTGGGCGCCAGTTTCTACGAGCAGTACTTC.

As concerns this clonotype: Since a much larger clone is just one base distant, this may be a read error. The gene calls are TRBV4-3 and TRBJ1-3, with a possible D match to TRBD1 (5 bases). The CDR3 has 16 amino acids. Germline V gene data show CDR1 as LGHNA and CDR2 as YSLEER. Trimming removed 5 bases from V and 0 bases from J, with 14 bases in between. This CDR3 reads CASSYRGTGSGNTIYF. The CDR3 DNA follows: TGCGCCAGCAGCTACCGGGGCACTGGCTCTGGAAACACCATATATTTT.

This clonotype was picked up many times. Likely a read error: the CDR3 ends without its conserved phenylalanine or tryptophan. The DNA is omitted, as the CDR3 cannot be located on it reliably, and the CDR3 follows TCRdb's listing. The chain combines TRBV29-1 with TRBJ2-1; the D call of TRBD1 is as the table states it, not checked on the DNA. The CDR3 region is 11 residues in length, termini included. CDR1 SQVTM and CDR2 ANQGSEA come from the germline V gene. Here the CDR3 reads CSVELDRGLKV.

The chain recombines TRBV6-2 or TRBV6-3 with TRBJ2-3; weak D call: TRBD1 (6 bases). This CDR3 is 11 amino acids long. V lost 8 bases to trimming and J lost 9 bases, with 12 bases between them. Germline CDR1 MNHEY, CDR2 SVGEGT. For the CDR3, the DNA is TGTGCCAGCGAAGGGCAGGGGACGCAGTATTTT. It specifies CASEGQGTQYF.